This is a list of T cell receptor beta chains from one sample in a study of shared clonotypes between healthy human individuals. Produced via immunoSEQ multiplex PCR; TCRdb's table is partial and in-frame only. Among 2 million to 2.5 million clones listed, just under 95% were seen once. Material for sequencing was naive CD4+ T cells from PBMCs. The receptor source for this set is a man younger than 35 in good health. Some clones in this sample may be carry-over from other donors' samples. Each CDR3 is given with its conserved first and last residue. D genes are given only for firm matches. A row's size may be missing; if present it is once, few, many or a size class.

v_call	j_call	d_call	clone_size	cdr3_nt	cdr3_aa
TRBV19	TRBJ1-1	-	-	TGTGCCAGTAGTATTATATCGCAGGGAGAAGCTTTCTTT	CASSIISQGEAFF
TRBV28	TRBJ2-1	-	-	TGTGCCAGCAGTACCCCGGACCGATACAATGAGCAGTTCTTC	CASSTPDRYNEQFF
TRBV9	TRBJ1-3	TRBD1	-	TGTGCCAGCAGCGTAAACCCACAGGGGGGAAACACCATATATTTT	CASSVNPQGGNTIYF
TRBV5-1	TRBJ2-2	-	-	TGCGCCAGCAGCTTGGCCTTAGGGACCGGGGAGCTGTTTTTT	CASSLALGTGELFF
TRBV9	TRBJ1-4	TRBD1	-	TGTGCCAGCAGCGACCCTTACAGGGGCCCGAGTGAAAAACTGTTTTTT	CASSDPYRGPSEKLFF
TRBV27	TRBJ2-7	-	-	TGTGCCAGCAGTAAACGGGACGGACTCTACGAGCAGTACTTC	CASSKRDGLYEQYF
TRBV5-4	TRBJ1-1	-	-	TGTGCCAGCAGCTTGCCCGGGGCGCAGAGCACTGAAGCTTTCTTT	CASSLPGAQSTEAFF
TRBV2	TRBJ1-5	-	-	TGTGCCAGCAAGGGGATCGTGAATAGCAATCAGCCCCAGCATTTT	CASKGIVNSNQPQHF
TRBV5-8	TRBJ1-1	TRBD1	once	TGTGCCAGCAGCCCCATCGGGACAGGGGGCCTGAATACTGAAGCTTTCTTT	CASSPIGTGGLNTEAFF
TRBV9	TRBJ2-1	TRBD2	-	TGTGCCAGCAGCGCGAGTTTAGCGGGAAGGGATCGGAATGAGCAGTTCTTC	CASSASLAGRDRNEQFF
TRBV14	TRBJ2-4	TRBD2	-	TGTGCCAGCAGCCAGCGGGGGGTCGGAAACATTCAGTACTTC	CASSQRGVGNIQYF
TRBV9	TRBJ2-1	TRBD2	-	TGTGCCAGCAGCGCCGGGACTAGCTTGAGTGAGCAGTTCTTC	CASSAGTSLSEQFF
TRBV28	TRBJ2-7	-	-	TGTGCCAGCCAAATTCCGGGTACGCAGTACGAGCAGTACTTC	CASQIPGTQYEQYF
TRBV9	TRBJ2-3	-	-	TGTGCCAGCAGCGTAGGCGGGTTCGGGACAGATACGCAGTATTTT	CASSVGGFGTDTQYF
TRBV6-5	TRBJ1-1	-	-	TGTGCCAGCAGTGAGATCCTTGAAGCTTTCTTT	CASSEILEAFF
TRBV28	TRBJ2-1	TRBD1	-	TGTGCCGGAAGGACAGGGAGCTCCTACAATGAGCAGTTCTTC	CAGRTGSSYNEQFF
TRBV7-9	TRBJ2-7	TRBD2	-	TGTGCCAGCAGCCTTAGCGGGGGGATCGTGGGACTAGGGGACGAGCAGTACTTC	CASSLSGGIVGLGDEQYF
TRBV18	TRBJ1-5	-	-	TGTGCCAGCTCACCCGGGCCAGGGAATCAGCCCCAGCATTTT	CASSPGPGNQPQHF
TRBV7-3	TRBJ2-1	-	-	TGTGCCAGCAGCTCCAGGGCACTCTCTCACAATGAGCAGTTCTTC	CASSSRALSHNEQFF
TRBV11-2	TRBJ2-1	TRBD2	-	TGTGCCAGCAGCTTGGGGCTAGCGGTTTACAATGAGCAGTTCTTC	CASSLGLAVYNEQFF
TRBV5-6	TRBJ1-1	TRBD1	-	TGTGCCAGCAGTCCGGGGCAGGGGGTGAACACTGAAGCTTTCTTT	CASSPGQGVNTEAFF
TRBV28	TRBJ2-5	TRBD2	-	TGTGCCAGCAGTGAGACTAGCGGGAGGACCCAAGAGACCCAGTACTTC	CASSETSGRTQETQYF
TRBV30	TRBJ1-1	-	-	TGTGCCTGGAGTGCAGGTCCCGCGAACACTGAAGCTTTCTTT	CAWSAGPANTEAFF
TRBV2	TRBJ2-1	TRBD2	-	TGTGCCAGCAGGGAATATAGCGGGAGGCAGTTCTTC	CASREYSGRQFF
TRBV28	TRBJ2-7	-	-	TGTGCCAGCAGTTGGAGAGGGGGAGGTTACGAGCAGTACTTC	CASSWRGGGYEQYF
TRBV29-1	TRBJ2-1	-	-	TGCAGCGGTAAATCCGCTCCGAGCTCCTACAATGAGCAGTTCTTC	CSGKSAPSSYNEQFF
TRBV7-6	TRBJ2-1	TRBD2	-	TGTGCCAGCAGCCCCCTGGGGGGGGCCTACAATGAGCAGTTCTTC	CASSPLGGAYNEQFF
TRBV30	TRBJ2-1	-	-	TGTGCCTTAGGGCGGGGCGAGCAGTTCTTC	CALGRGEQFF
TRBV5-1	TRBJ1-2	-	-	TGCGCCAGCAGCTCCGACCCGGGTCTCGGCTACACCTTC	CASSSDPGLGYTF
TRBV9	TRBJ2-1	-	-	TGTGCCAGCAGCGTAGGCAGCCGGGGTTACAATGAGCAGTTCTTC	CASSVGSRGYNEQFF
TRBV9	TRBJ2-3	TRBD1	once	TGTGCCAGCAGCGTAGCTACAGGGGCCCGCACAGATACGCAGTATTTT	CASSVATGARTDTQYF
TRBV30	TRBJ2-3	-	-	TGTGCCTGGAGTGTACGGGTGGCAACAGATACGCAGTATTTT	CAWSVRVATDTQYF
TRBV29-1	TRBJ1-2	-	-	TGCGGAGTGGGCTGGGTTAACTATGGCTACACCTTC	CGVGWVNYGYTF
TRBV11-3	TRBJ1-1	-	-	TGTGCCAGCAGCTTAAGATTGAACACTGAAGCTTTCTTT	CASSLRLNTEAFF
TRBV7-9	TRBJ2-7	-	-	TGTGCCAGCAGCCCGGACGGCGAGCAGTACTTC	CASSPDGEQYF
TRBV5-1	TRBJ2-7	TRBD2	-	TGCGCCAGCAGCTCGGGACTACTCTCCTACGAGCAGTACTTC	CASSSGLLSYEQYF
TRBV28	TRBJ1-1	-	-	TGTGCCAGGAGCCGGGCGGTGAGGCTGATGAACACTGAAGCTTTCTTT	CARSRAVRLMNTEAFF
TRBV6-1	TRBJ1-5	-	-	TGTGCCAGCAGTGAAACCCGACAGTATCAGCCCCAGCATTTT	CASSETRQYQPQHF
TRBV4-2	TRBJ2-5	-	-	TGTGCCAGCAGCCAAGAGGTCCCCGGGAGATACGAGACCCAGTACTTC	CASSQEVPGRYETQYF
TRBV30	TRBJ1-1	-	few	TGTGCCTGGAGTGCCGGGATAGCTGAAGCTTTCTTT	CAWSAGIAEAFF
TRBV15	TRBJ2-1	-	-	TGTGCCACCCGACGTGGCGCGGGGTCCTCCTACAATGAGCAGTTCTTC	CATRRGAGSSYNEQFF
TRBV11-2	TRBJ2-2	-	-	TGTGCCAGCAGCTTATCTCTACTCGCGAACACCGGGGAGCTGTTTTTT	CASSLSLLANTGELFF
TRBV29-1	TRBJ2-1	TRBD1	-	TGCAGCGGAGACAGGGGTTTTGAGCAGTTCTTC	CSGDRGFEQFF
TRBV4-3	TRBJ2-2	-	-	TGCGCCAGCAGCCCCACATACGCGAACACCGGGGAGCTGTTTTTT	CASSPTYANTGELFF
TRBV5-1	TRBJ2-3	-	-	TGCGCCAGCAGCCTCCCGACCTTAGCGTCAACAGATACGCAGTATTTT	CASSLPTLASTDTQYF
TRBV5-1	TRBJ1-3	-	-	TGCGCCAGCAGCTCGGCTCCAGGAACTGGAAACACCATATATTTT	CASSSAPGTGNTIYF
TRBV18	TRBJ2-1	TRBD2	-	TGTGCCAGCTCACCCCAGCTGGGACTAGTCGGGAATGAGCAGTTCTTC	CASSPQLGLVGNEQFF
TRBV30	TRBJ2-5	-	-	TGTGCCTGGAGTGGAGGGGAGACCCAGTACTTC	CAWSGGETQYF
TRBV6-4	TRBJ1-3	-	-	TGTGCCAGCAGTGAGAACTCTGGAAACACCATATATTTT	CASSENSGNTIYF
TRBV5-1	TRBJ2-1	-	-	TGCGCCAGCAGCTTGGATCCCGGGGCCAATGAGCAGTTCTTC	CASSLDPGANEQFF
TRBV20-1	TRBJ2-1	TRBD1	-	TGCAGTGCAAGGGGGCCCAGCGAGTTCTTC	CSARGPSEFF
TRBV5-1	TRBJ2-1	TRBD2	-	TGCGCCAGCAGCAAGGGGACTAGAAACAATGAGCAGTTCTTC	CASSKGTRNNEQFF
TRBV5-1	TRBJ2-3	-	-	TGCGCCAGCAGCCAGAGCTTCACAGATACGCAGTATTTT	CASSQSFTDTQYF
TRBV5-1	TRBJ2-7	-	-	TGCGCCAGCGGGGTGACGACCCTCGACGAGCAGTACTTC	CASGVTTLDEQYF
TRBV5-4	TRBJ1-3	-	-	TGTGCCAGCAGCTTCCCGGGAACTGGAAACACCATATATTTT	CASSFPGTGNTIYF
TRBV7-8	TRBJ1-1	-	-	TGTGCCAGCAGAACCGGGACTGAAGCTTTCTTT	CASRTGTEAFF
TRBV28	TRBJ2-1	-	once	TGTGCCAGCAGACACCCGAGGGGGAGTGGGTACAATGAGCAGTTCTTC	CASRHPRGSGYNEQFF
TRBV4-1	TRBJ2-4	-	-	TGCGCCAGCAGCCAGCCCCCGACAGGTCAAAGGGACATTCAGTACTTC	CASSQPPTGQRDIQYF
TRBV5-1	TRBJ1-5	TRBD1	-	TGCGCCAGCAGCTTGGACGGACAGGTCGGAAGCAATCAGCCCCAGCATTTT	CASSLDGQVGSNQPQHF
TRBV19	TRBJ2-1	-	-	TGTGCCAGAAACCCCCCTTGCCAGAACAATGAGCAGTTCTTC	CARNPPCQNNEQFF